This T cell receptor beta chain appears in the sequencing data of a study of T cell changes during pregnancy in multiple sclerosis. The CDR3 extends over 15 amino acids. The V end was cut by 3 bases, the J end by 2 bases, with 10 bases between. Germline lookup yields CDR1 MNHNS and CDR2 SASEGT. Clones were sequenced by immunoSEQ multiplex PCR, and TCRdb holds only the in-frame ones, with some missing. The sample holds 85,000 to 130,000 clones, about 94% seen once. The receptor was derived from a female donor with multiple sclerosis, enrolled in a pregnancy study. This chain links TRBV6-1 with TRBJ2-2; D may be TRBD2 (5 bases). Specimen: peripheral blood, collected before pregnancy. The CDR3 nucleotides are TGTGCCAGCAGTGACAAACTAGATAACACCGGGGAGCTGTTTTTT. It yields the protein CASSDKLDNTGELFF.